The source of this TCR beta chain is a study of blood T cell repertoires in COVID-19. Participant-given clinical history determined each cohort assignment. Here immunoSEQ multiplex PCR was the method, and the copy in TCRdb shows in-frame clones only, minus some. The top ten hold around 1.9% of the sample, which has roughly 500,000 clones, approximately 88% seen once. Trimming cost V 6 bases and J 5 bases, with 19 bases left between them. CDR1 is SEHNR and CDR2 is FQNEAQ in the germline V gene (reference sequence). There are 15 residues in the CDR3. The chain combines TRBV7-9 with TRBJ2-5, with D possibly matching TRBD2 (7 bases). Specimen: PBMCs or T cells enriched from blood (not recorded which). This receptor was obtained from a woman in her 40s who had recovered from COVID-19. Here the CDR3 reads CASSRTGGLGETQYF. The CDR3 DNA reads TGTGCCAGCAGTCGGACCGGGGGGCTGGGGGAGACCCAGTACTTC.